A selection of T cell receptor beta chains follows, all from one sample in a study of cytomegalovirus exposure and HLA in healthy donors. Using immunoSEQ multiplex PCR, the repertoire was profiled, and TCRdb retains in-frame clones only, with some absent. Seen here are about 160,000 clones, roughly nine tenths observed once, and the top ten hold roughly 4.2%. Material for sequencing was PBMCs. The receptor source for this set is a man aged 18 to 35 in good health and CMV-seropositive. Each CDR3 is given with its conserved first and last residue. D genes are given only for firm matches. Clone size is shown for a subset of rows, as once, few, many or a class of expanded clone.

d_gene | abundance | len | j_gene | v_gene | CDR3nt | CDR3aa
TRBD1 | NA | 14 | TRBJ1-5 | TRBV28 | TGTGCCAGCAGGACAGGGGGCTCCAATCAGCCCCAGCATTTT | CASRTGGSNQPQHF
TRBD2 | NA | 17 | TRBJ2-1 | TRBV6-1 | TGTGCCAGCAGTGAGGAACGGACTAGCGGGAGGGCCAGTGAGCAGTTCTTC | CASSEERTSGRASEQFF
NA | NA | 14 | TRBJ1-5 | TRBV19 | TGTGCCAGTCGACAGGCTGGGGGCAATCAGCCCCAGCATTTT | CASRQAGGNQPQHF
NA | NA | 14 | TRBJ1-5 | TRBV5-5 | TGTGCCAGCAGCTTCGGGATCAGGAATCAGCCCCAGCATTTT | CASSFGIRNQPQHF
NA | NA | 16 | TRBJ1-2 | TRBV7-9 | TGTGCCAGCAGCTTAGTGTCCCGGGGGGGTAACTATGGCTACACCTTC | CASSLVSRGGNYGYTF
TRBD1 | NA | 16 | TRBJ1-1 | TRBV19 | TGTGCCAGTAGTATAGTCAGGACAGGGTTGGACACTGAAGCTTTCTTT | CASSIVRTGLDTEAFF
NA | NA | 13 | TRBJ2-1 | TRBV5-6 | TGTGCCAGCAGCCGTCTAGCTGTATATGAGCAGTTCTTC | CASSRLAVYEQFF
TRBD2 | NA | 16 | TRBJ2-1 | TRBV7-2 | TGTGCCAGCAGCTTACAGGCTAGCGGGAACACGCATGAGCAGTTCTTC | CASSLQASGNTHEQFF
NA | NA | 17 | TRBJ2-3 | TRBV6-1 | TGTGCCAGCAGGGAAGGACAGGGAGGTAGCGGGAGAAATACGCAGTATTTT | CASREGQGGSGRNTQYF
NA | once | 18 | TRBJ1-3 | TRBV18 | TGTGCCAGCTCACCGAGTCCGACAGGCTTGCTCTCTGGAAACACCATATATTTT | CASSPSPTGLLSGNTIYF
NA | NA | 11 | TRBJ2-1 | TRBV15 | TGTGCCACCAGCAGGGAGAGGGAGCAGTTCTTC | CATSREREQFF
NA | NA | 14 | TRBJ2-4 | TRBV6-5 | TGTGCCAGCAGTTGGAGACAGATCAAAAACATTCAGTACTTC | CASSWRQIKNIQYF
NA | NA | 12 | TRBJ2-5 | TRBV21-1 | TGTGCCAGCAGCAAAAGAGGGAAGACCCAGTACTTC | CASSKRGKTQYF
NA | few | 11 | TRBJ2-7 | TRBV19 | TGTGCCAGTAGTATTGGCGGGGAGCAGTACTTC | CASSIGGEQYF
TRBD2 | once | 17 | TRBJ2-3 | TRBV9 | TGTGCCAGCAGCCTCGGGACTAGCGGAGGAGGTGCAGATACGCAGTATTTT | CASSLGTSGGGADTQYF
NA | NA | 11 | TRBJ1-1 | TRBV4-1 | TGCGCCAGCAGATGGGCCACTGAAGCTTTCTTT | CASRWATEAFF
NA | NA | 15 | TRBJ2-3 | TRBV4-1 | TGCGCCAGCAGCCTTAGCGTAGTACTTTCAGATACGCAGTATTTT | CASSLSVVLSDTQYF
TRBD1 | NA | 16 | TRBJ2-7 | TRBV4-1 | TGCGCCAGCAGCCAATCCGGGACAGGAGAATCCTACGAGCAGTACTTC | CASSQSGTGESYEQYF
TRBD1 | NA | 14 | TRBJ2-2 | TRBV6-1 | TGTGCCAGCAGTAGGGGGCAGCTGGGCGGGGAGCTGTTTTTT | CASSRGQLGGELFF
TRBD1 | NA | 16 | TRBJ2-7 | TRBV11-1 | TGTGCCAGCAGCTTATTGGCAGGGACAGGGACCTACGAGCAGTACTTC | CASSLLAGTGTYEQYF
NA | NA | 13 | TRBJ2-1 | TRBV2 | TGTGCCAGCGCGGCGGGAACGGTGGGTGAGCAGTTCTTC | CASAAGTVGEQFF
NA | once | 12 | TRBJ1-1 | TRBV28 | TGTGCCAGCAAGGGGAGGGACACTGAAGCTTTCTTT | CASKGRDTEAFF
TRBD2 | NA | 16 | TRBJ2-3 | TRBV7-3 | TGTGCCAGCAGCTTAGGGACTAGCGGATCGACAGATACGCAGTATTTT | CASSLGTSGSTDTQYF
NA | NA | 13 | TRBJ2-5 | TRBV7-3 | TGTGCCAGCAGCTCAAATCAGGGAGAGACCCAGTACTTC | CASSSNQGETQYF
TRBD1 | NA | 16 | TRBJ2-1 | TRBV25-1 | TGTGCCAGCAGTGGGGTGGGGACAGGCCTAGACAATGAGCAGTTCTTC | CASSGVGTGLDNEQFF
NA | once | 20 | TRBJ2-7 | TRBV21-1 | TGTGCCAGCAGCAACCCCCGACAGGGTCCTTTTACCGCCTCCTCCTACGAGCAGTACTTC | CASSNPRQGPFTASSYEQYF
NA | NA | 16 | TRBJ2-3 | TRBV6-5 | TGTGCCAGCAGTTTCGGGTGGAACCCTAGCACAGATACGCAGTATTTT | CASSFGWNPSTDTQYF
NA | NA | 16 | TRBJ1-5 | TRBV7-9 | TGTGCCAGCAGCTTAGCCCAAAAGGGACTCAATCAGCCCCAGCATTTT | CASSLAQKGLNQPQHF